This T cell receptor beta chain was documented in a study of blood T cell repertoires in COVID-19. The recovered donors of Cohort 3 showed two negative PCRs, clearance, or symptom resolution. TCRdb keeps only in-frame clones here, not all; method: immunoSEQ multiplex PCR. The data contain 170,000 or so clones, just over 85% of them singletons. The V end lost 5 bases, the J end lost 1 base, and 14 bases lay between the germline ends. The CDR3 covers 15 residues. CDR1 is SGHVS and CDR2 is FQNEAQ in the germline V gene. The TCR comes from a woman aged 18 to 35 who had recovered from COVID-19. The source material was PBMCs or T cells enriched from blood (not recorded which). The chain employs TRBV7-8 and TRBJ1-1, with D possibly TRBD1 on 6 matching bases. CDR3 amino acids: CASSPSDRRNTEAFF. The CDR3 region has the DNA TGTGCCAGCAGCCCAAGCGACAGGAGGAACACTGAAGCTTTCTTT.